The 25 T cell receptor beta chains in this list originate from one sample, sequenced in a study of cytomegalovirus exposure and HLA in healthy donors. In the PCR, 60 Vbeta and 13 Jbeta primers were used. TCRdb's table, derived via immunoSEQ multiplex PCR, lists solely in-frame clones and lacks some. The sample holds about 200,000 clones, over 70% seen once. Input material: PBMCs. The source is a man aged 35 to 55 in good health and CMV-seropositive.

The chain carries TRBV20-1 and TRBJ1-4, with D possibly matching TRBD1 (6 bases). CDR3 length: 11 residues. Trimming cost V 5 bases and J 6 bases, with 7 bases left between them. Germline V gene data show CDR1 as DFQATT and CDR2 as SNEGSKA (reference sequence). CDR3 sequence: CSAPGDEKLFF. CDR3 in DNA: TGCAGTGCTCCAGGGGATGAAAAACTGTTTTTT.

The chain combines TRBV9 with TRBJ1-6; no definite D call. The V end was cut by 3 bases, the J end by 6 bases, with 16 bases between. Germline-derived CDR1 and CDR2 are SGDLS and YYNGEE. The CDR3 totals 16 residues. The CDR3 coding sequence is TGTGCCAGCAGCGCTGAAGACATATTGTCTAATTCACCCCTCCACTTT. Its translation is CASSAEDILSNSPLHF. Looking up the rest from reference TRBV9 and TRBJ1-6 gives the full variable domain: DSGVTQTPKHLITATGQRVTLRCSPRSGDLSVYWYQQSLDQGLQFLIQYYNGEERAKGNILERFSAQQFPDLHSELNLSSLELGDSALYFCASSAEDILSNSPLHFGNGTRLTVT.

This clone was found once. This chain connects TRBV15 to TRBJ2-4, with D maybe TRBD1 (7 bases). Looked up from germline, CDR1 is LNHNV and CDR2 is YYDKDF (reference sequence). Trimming left V 0 bases short and J 7 bases short, with 19 bases between. The CDR3 has 17 residues. The CDR3 here is CATSREKGDREVNIQYF. The CDR3, as DNA: TGTGCCACCAGCAGAGAAAAGGGCGACAGGGAGGTGAACATTCAGTACTTC.

The chain links TRBV30 to TRBJ1-1, with D perhaps matching TRBD1 (5 bases). CDR1 and CDR2 (germline): GTSNPN, SVGIG (reference sequence). The length of the CDR3 is 17 residues. The V end was cut by 2 bases, the J end by 1 base, with 20 bases between. The CDR3 loop reads CAWSNLGGHPGNTEAFF. The CDR3 DNA is TGTGCCTGGAGTAATTTGGGAGGACACCCGGGGAACACTGAAGCTTTCTTT.

This clone has just a few counts. The J gene is TRBJ1-5, the V gene TRBV15; 7 bases fit TRBD1. CDR3 length: 18 residues. Germline trimming cut 3 bases from V and 2 bases from J; bases unmatched to any gene: 13. Germline CDR1 reads LNHNV; CDR2 reads YYDKDF (reference sequence). Here the CDR3 DNA reads TGTGCCACCAGCAGGGTCCATGGACAGGTAGCTCGCAATCAGCCCCAGCATTTT. Translated: CATSRVHGQVARNQPQHF.

The chain joins TRBV5-1 to TRBJ2-7; 10 bases map to TRBD2. Germline V gives CDR1 SGHRS, CDR2 YFSETQ. Germline trimming cut 2 bases from V and 0 bases from J; bases unmatched to any gene: 8. The CDR3 consists of 17 residues. The CDR3 DNA follows: TGCGCCAGCAGCTTCCCAGCGGGAGGGCCCTTCTCCTACGAGCAGTACTTC. Translated: CASSFPAGGPFSYEQYF.

This chain joins TRBV6-5 and TRBJ2-1; a possible D gene is TRBD2 (6 bases). Germline-derived CDR1 and CDR2 are MNHEY and SVGAGI. The CDR3 is 15 amino acids. The V gene lost 2 bases and the J gene lost 5 bases, with 13 bases spanning the gap. The CDR3 DNA sequence: TGTGCCAGCAGTTACGGCGGGGCCCTTCACAATGAGCAGTTCTTC. Translated: CASSYGGALHNEQFF.

The chain combines TRBV19 with TRBJ1-5; 8 bases line up with TRBD1. The junction had 8 bases not matched to a gene; V was cut back by 6 bases and J by 7 bases. The CDR3 totals 14 residues. Per germline, CDR1 LNHDA and CDR2 SQIVND (reference sequence). The DNA for the CDR3 is TGTGCCAGTAGCGTCGACAGGGGAGGACAGCCCCAGCATTTT. As protein: CASSVDRGGQPQHF.

The J gene is TRBJ2-1, the V gene TRBV2; D may be TRBD2 (6 bases). Deletions cut 2 bases from V and 7 bases from J, with 9 bases between. The germline V gene has CDR1 SNHLY and CDR2 FYNNEI. The CDR3 is made up of 13 amino acids. As DNA, the CDR3 is TGTGCCAGCAGTGAATCCAGCGGGAATGAGCAGTTCTTC. As protein: CASSESSGNEQFF.

The V gene is TRBV7-2, the J gene TRBJ2-7; D may be TRBD1 (7 bases). CDR3 length: 16 residues. Germline V gene lookup returns CDR1 SGHTA and CDR2 FQGNSA. The V end lost 4 bases, the J end lost 5 bases, and 21 bases lay between the germline ends. The CDR3 here is CASSYSPLTGRNEQYF. CDR3 nucleotide sequence: TGTGCCAGCAGCTATTCACCGTTGACAGGGAGGAACGAGCAGTACTTC.

The rearrangement links TRBV29-1 to TRBJ2-5; tentatively, D is TRBD1 (5 bases). Germline CDR1 and CDR2: SQVTM and ANQGSEA. CDR3 length: 12 amino acids. V was clipped by 5 bases and J by 4 bases, with 11 bases between them. CDR3 sequence: CSVPWGAETQYF. In DNA form, the CDR3 reads TGCAGCGTTCCTTGGGGCGCAGAGACCCAGTACTTC.

This chain joins TRBV4-2 and TRBJ1-2, with 7 bases matching TRBD1. The CDR3 is 15 residues long. Germline assignment: CDR1 LGHNA and CDR2 YNFKEQ. The trim removed 4 bases at V and 7 bases at J, leaving 12 bases unmatched. The CDR3 region is CASSRLTTGIVGYTF. CDR3 in DNA: TGTGCCAGCAGCCGCCTTACGACAGGGATCGTTGGCTACACCTTC.

The J gene is TRBJ1-1, the V gene TRBV5-6, with D possibly being TRBD1 (6 bases). Germline V gives CDR1 SGHDT, CDR2 YYEEEE. V lost 4 bases and J lost 4, with 14 bases in between. This CDR3 region has 14 residues. This chain's CDR3 is CASSLTGIVTEAFF. The CDR3 DNA is TGTGCCAGCAGCCTTACAGGGATTGTCACTGAAGCTTTCTTT.

This chain joins TRBV7-6 and TRBJ2-6; possibly TRBD1 for D (6 bases). V gave up 4 bases and J gave up 0 bases, with 16 bases separating them. The CDR3 has 18 residues. CDR1 SGHVS and CDR2 FNYEAQ come from the germline V gene. CDR3 sequence (DNA): TGTGCCAGCAGCTCACCGGGACATATTAGCTCTGGGGCCAACGTCCTGACTTTC. Its protein product is CASSSPGHISSGANVLTF.

The chain is built from TRBV21-1 and TRBJ2-7; the table's D call, TRBD1, has no DNA check behind it. TRBV21-1 is flagged as a pseudogene. CDR3 length: 13 residues. CDR3 bases: TGTGCCAGCAGCACGAGGGGGCCGCGCGAGCAGTACTTC. Protein product: CASSTRGPREQYF.

This chain connects TRBV2 to TRBJ2-5; 8 nucleotides agree with TRBD2. Trimming took 8 bases from V and 4 from J; bases not matched to a gene: 12. The CDR3 spans 15 residues. From germline, CDR1 is SNHLY and CDR2 FYNNEI. The CDR3, as DNA: TGTGCCAGCGTATATCTAGCGGGTAAACGAGAGACCCAGTACTTC. This gives the protein CASVYLAGKRETQYF.

This clone was observed once. The chain recombines TRBV28 with TRBJ2-7, with 7 bases aligning to TRBD1. The J segment lost 2 bases and the V segment lost 3 bases, leaving 10 bases of the junction unmatched. This CDR3 spans 16 amino acids. Germline V gives CDR1 MDHEN, CDR2 SYDVKM. CDR3: CASSFLDRVRPYEQYF. Written as DNA, the CDR3 is TGTGCCAGCAGTTTCCTCGACAGGGTGCGACCCTACGAGCAGTACTTC. The full variable domain, rest sourced from reference TRBV28 and TRBJ2-7, is DVKVTQSSRYLVKRTGEKVFLECVQDMDHENMFWYRQDPGLGLRLIYFSYDVKMKEKGDIPEGYSVSREKKERFSLILESASTNQTSMYLCASSFLDRVRPYEQYFGPGTRLTVT.

The chain combines TRBV6-5 with TRBJ2-1; 10 bases agree with TRBD2. J was trimmed by 5 bases and V by 6 bases; bases with no gene match: 7. In germline, CDR1 is MNHEY, CDR2 SVGAGI. The CDR3 extends over 15 amino acids. The DNA for the CDR3 is TGTGCCAGCAGCCTTACGGGACTAGCGAACAATGAGCAGTTCTTC. This encodes CASSLTGLANNEQFF.

The genes are TRBV9 and TRBJ1-5; tentative D call: TRBD1 (6 bases). CDR1 SGDLS and CDR2 YYNGEE come from the germline V gene. This CDR3 region has 13 residues. Trimming took 7 bases from V and 3 from J, leaving 11 bases between them. Here the CDR3 reads CASSRTDNQPQHF. The CDR3, as DNA: TGTGCCAGCTCTAGGACAGACAATCAGCCCCAGCATTTT.

CDR3 sequence reads: CASSSLGGQGASEQYF. The CDR3 DNA is TGTGCCAGCAGCTCCCTCGGGGGACAGGGGGCAAGCGAGCAGTACTTC. The J gene is TRBJ2-7, the V gene TRBV13, with TRBD1 matching 12 bases. J lost 6 bases, V lost 4 bases, and 10 bases had no gene match. The CDR3 length is 16 residues. The germline gives CDR1 PRHDT, CDR2 FYEKMQ (reference sequence). The full variable domain, completed using reference TRBV13 and TRBJ2-7, is AAGVIQSPRHLIKEKRETATLKCYPIPRHDTVYWYQQGPGQDPQFLISFYEKMQSDKGSIPDRFSAQQFSDYHSELNMSSLELGDSALYFCASSSLGGQGASEQYFGPGTRLTVT.

The CDR3 spells CASSPPTGARDEQFF. CDR3 in DNA: TGTGCCAGCAGTCCCCCCACGGGAGCAAGGGATGAGCAGTTCTTC. The chain employs TRBV28 and TRBJ2-1, with D tentatively TRBD2 (6 bases). Trimming removed 5 bases at V and 8 bases at J, with 19 bases between. Germline V CDR1 and CDR2: MDHEN, SYDVKM. The CDR3 extends over 15 amino acids.

The J gene is TRBJ1-1, the V gene TRBV5-4; TRBD1 agrees at 8 bases. This CDR3 region has 15 residues. Losses at the gene ends were 4 bases for V and 0 bases for J; bases not matched to a gene: 5. Germline V gene lookup returns CDR1 SGHNT and CDR2 YYREEE (reference sequence). CDR3 DNA: TGTGCCAGCAGCCCGCGGACAGGGCTGAACACTGAAGCTTTCTTT. Translating it yields CASSPRTGLNTEAFF.

This chain uses TRBV4-3 with TRBJ1-4; the D gene is possibly TRBD1 (5 bases). Germline CDR1 LGHNA, CDR2 YSLEER. V gave up 1 base and J gave up 3 bases, with 12 bases separating them. The CDR3 runs to 16 residues. CDR3 protein: CASSQGGGGANEKLFF. CDR3 in DNA: TGCGCCAGCAGCCAAGGAGGCGGGGGAGCTAATGAAAAACTGTTTTTT.

The V call is TRBV19, the J call TRBJ1-1; TRBD1 is a possible D gene (5 bases). The CDR3 runs to 13 residues. Germline assignment: CDR1 LNHDA and CDR2 SQIVND (reference sequence). Trimming took 4 bases from V and 8 from J, leaving 14 bases between them. CDR3 sequence: CASSTDRGQEAFF. The DNA for the CDR3 is TGTGCCAGTAGTACTGATAGGGGCCAAGAAGCTTTCTTT.

V is TRBV27 and J is TRBJ2-6, with D uncertain. Germline CDR1 and CDR2: MNHEY and SMNVEV (reference sequence). V lost 6 bases and J lost 0, with 3 bases in between. The CDR3 totals 13 residues. CDR3 in amino acids: CASSYSGANVLTF. For the CDR3, the DNA is TGTGCCAGCAGCTACTCTGGGGCCAACGTCCTGACTTTC.